This TCR beta chain was profiled in a study of blood T cell repertoires in COVID-19. Study overall: The United States, Italy and Spain provided the acute and convalescent COVID-19 samples. PBMCs, B-cell-depleted T cells, or T cells were the source of the cDNA or gDNA that made up the material.

This CDR3 is 15 amino acids long. Trimming pared 3 bases from V and 0 bases from J, leaving 11 bases between. The germline V gene has CDR1 SGHNT and CDR2 YENEEA. Clinical histories supplied by participants themselves formed the basis of cohort assignment. Sequencing was performed with immunoSEQ multiplex PCR; in TCRdb, only in-frame clones are kept and a portion is missing. The data contain roughly 400,000 clones, nearly 90% of them singletons. The clonotype originates from a woman aged 18-29 years who had been exposed to COVID-19. The sequenced material came from PBMCs or T cells enriched from blood (not recorded which). The rearrangement joins TRBV11-3 to TRBJ1-1; D call uncertain. Written as DNA, the CDR3 is TGTGCCAGCAGCTTCTCAGGTTCTATGAACACTGAAGCTTTCTTT. It is translated as CASSFSGSMNTEAFF.